This TCR beta chain was captured by sequencing in a study of blood T cell repertoires in COVID-19. Study as a whole: COVID-19 samples collected from the United States, Italy and Spain covered acute and convalescent phases. Sample material is recorded as cDNA or gDNA derived from T cells, B-cell-depleted T cells, or PBMCs.

CDR1 is ENHRY, CDR2 SYGVKD, per germline. Unmatched junction bases numbered 10, after V lost 3 bases and J lost 0 bases. The CDR3 covers 18 residues. Authors' processing steps: Researchers report that nucleated cell counts were estimated from reference gene primer amplification. The repertoire was sequenced with immunoSEQ multiplex PCR; TCRdb's copy has only in-frame clones and lacks some. The DNA gave D and trimming, while V, J and clone size come from that table. In the table there are over 65,000 clones, more than 80% of which are singletons. Specimen: peripheral blood. This sequence joins TRBV10-3 and TRBJ1-1, with 10 bases that match TRBD1. This clonotype originated in a man in his fifties with active or convalescent COVID-19. CDR3 residues: CAISDQTPGQGVNTEAFF. The DNA for the CDR3 is TGTGCCATCAGTGACCAGACGCCCGGACAGGGGGTGAACACTGAAGCTTTCTTT.